What follows describes a single T cell receptor beta chain. It has no known antigen specificity. Base qualities are missing; no much larger clone stands one base away. High-throughput TCR beta sequencing profiled peripheral blood CD8+ and CD4+ T cells from healthy donors, Susac syndrome patients and multiple sclerosis patients. Multiple sclerosis controls were treatment-naive patients with stable or active relapsing-remitting disease fulfilling revised McDonald criteria. Bulk CD8+ and CD4+ T cells were purified magnetically by negative isolation, whereas CD8+ TEMRA cells were enriched by FACS. Blood was drawn into EDTA tubes, processed within 24 hours, and PBMCs were isolated by density gradient centrifugation. PBMCs destined for TCR sequencing were cryopreserved in liquid nitrogen and later thawed in a 37 °C water bath. A purity of at least 90% was achieved for sorted or isolated CD4+, CD8+ and CD8+ TEMRA cells.

The sample belongs to a study of CD8 T cells in Susac syndrome (dated by TCRdb to the late 2010s). Background for the entire study: Repertoire sequencing was used to test whether CD8+ T cell activation and differentiation in Susac syndrome was antigen driven. The study compared CD8+ T cell repertoire clonality among 11 to 12 healthy donors, around 14 Susac syndrome patients and roughly 15 multiple sclerosis patients.

What the research found in general, with its limitations: The number of individuals in the TCR sequencing and HLA analysis was recognized as being relatively small.

V is trimmed back by 5 bases and J by 6 bases, and the junction contains 8 bases that no gene match accounts for. For CDR1 and CDR2, the germline V gene lists SGDLS and YYNGEE. The CDR3 sequence holds 14 residues, the cysteine and phenylalanine included. The CDR3 DNA has 42 bases and is translated from base 1. RNA was extracted using the RNeasy kit, and about 0.45 to 1 ug of the RNA was reverse transcribed with random hexamers. The immunoSEQ multiplex PCR assay, covering 54 Vbeta and 13 Jbeta segments, was used to amplify TCR beta CDR3 regions. Bias from PCR amplification was corrected by using a synthetic template baseline for primer optimization and for computational correction. In the paper's pipeline: Reads were annotated to V, D and J genes per IMGT and analyzed with immunoSEQ Analyzer, keeping only productive sequences. Clonality was computed as one minus Shannon entropy normalized by log2 of the number of productive unique sequences. Public and private clones were assessed among the 100 most prevalent clones of each patient and control. Susac-specific clones were defined as absent from healthy and MS cohorts, around 980 published viral clones and other ImmuneACCESS disease sequences. TCRdb reprocessed the public reads (quality trimming at Q25 with fastp, clone calling with MiXCR) and kept in-frame beta chains. Under each unique CDR3 protein, matching rows form one entry showing the most common genes and DNA. Here the V and J calls rest on TCRdb's processing, not on the authors' analysis. The sample has approximately 300,000 distinct CDR3 sequences on record, about nine tenths of them singletons. The ten most abundant clones make up around 0.18% of the sample.

The sequence is built from TRBV9 and TRBJ1-5; 7 of the junction bases match TRBD1. The origin of this receptor is a human donor with multiple sclerosis. Sequenced input: CD8+ T cells from PBMCs. For the CDR3, the sequence is CASRGTGEGQPQHF. The DNA sequence is TGTGCCAGCAGGGGTACAGGGGAAGGTCAGCCCCAGCATTTT.